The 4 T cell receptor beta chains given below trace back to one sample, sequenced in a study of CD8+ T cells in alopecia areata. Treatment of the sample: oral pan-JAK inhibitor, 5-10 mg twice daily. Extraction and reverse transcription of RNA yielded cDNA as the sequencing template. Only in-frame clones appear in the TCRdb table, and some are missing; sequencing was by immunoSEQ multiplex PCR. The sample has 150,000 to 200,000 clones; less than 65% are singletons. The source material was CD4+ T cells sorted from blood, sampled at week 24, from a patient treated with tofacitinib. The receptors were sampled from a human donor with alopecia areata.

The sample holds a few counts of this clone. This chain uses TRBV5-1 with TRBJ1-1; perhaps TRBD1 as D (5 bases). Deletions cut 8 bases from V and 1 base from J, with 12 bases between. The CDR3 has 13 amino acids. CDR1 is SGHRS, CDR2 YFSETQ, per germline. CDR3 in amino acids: CASAKTENTEAFF. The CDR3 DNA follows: TGCGCCAGTGCAAAGACAGAGAACACTGAAGCTTTCTTT.

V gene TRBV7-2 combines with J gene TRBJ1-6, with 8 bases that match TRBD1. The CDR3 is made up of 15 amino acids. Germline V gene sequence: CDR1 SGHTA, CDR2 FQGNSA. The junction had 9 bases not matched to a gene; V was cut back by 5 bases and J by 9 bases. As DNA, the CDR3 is TGTGCCAGCAGCGCCGGACAGGGATGGGCTTCACCCCTCCACTTT. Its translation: CASSAGQGWASPLHF. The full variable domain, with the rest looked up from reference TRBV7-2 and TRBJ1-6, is GAGVSQSPSNKVTEKGKDVELRCDPISGHTALYWYRQSLGQGLEFLIYFQGNSAPDKSGLPSDRFSAERTGGSVSTLTIQRTQQEDSAVYLCASSAGQGWASPLHFGNGTRLTVT.

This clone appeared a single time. In nucleotides, the CDR3 is TGCAGCGTTGAAGCAGGATTGGAAGCTGGCTACACCTTC. Translated: CSVEAGLEAGYTF. This chain links TRBV29-1 with TRBJ1-2, with D unclear. Trimming removed 1 base from V and 7 bases from J, with 13 bases in between. Per the germline V gene, CDR1 is SQVTM and CDR2 is ANQGSEA. CDR3 length equals 13 residues. Full variable domain (remainder filled in from reference TRBV29-1 and TRBJ1-2): SAVISQKPSRDICQRGTSLTIQCQVDSQVTMMFWYRQQPGQSLTLIATANQGSEATYESGFVIDKFPISRPNLTFSTLTVSNMSPEDSSIYLCSVEAGLEAGYTFGSGTRLTVV.

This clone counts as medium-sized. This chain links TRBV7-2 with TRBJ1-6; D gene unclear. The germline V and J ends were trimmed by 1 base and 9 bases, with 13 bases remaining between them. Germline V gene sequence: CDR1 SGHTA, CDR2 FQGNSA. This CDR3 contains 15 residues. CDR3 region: CASSLGTAAGSPLHF. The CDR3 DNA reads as TGTGCCAGCAGCTTAGGGACGGCAGCAGGTTCACCCCTCCACTTT.